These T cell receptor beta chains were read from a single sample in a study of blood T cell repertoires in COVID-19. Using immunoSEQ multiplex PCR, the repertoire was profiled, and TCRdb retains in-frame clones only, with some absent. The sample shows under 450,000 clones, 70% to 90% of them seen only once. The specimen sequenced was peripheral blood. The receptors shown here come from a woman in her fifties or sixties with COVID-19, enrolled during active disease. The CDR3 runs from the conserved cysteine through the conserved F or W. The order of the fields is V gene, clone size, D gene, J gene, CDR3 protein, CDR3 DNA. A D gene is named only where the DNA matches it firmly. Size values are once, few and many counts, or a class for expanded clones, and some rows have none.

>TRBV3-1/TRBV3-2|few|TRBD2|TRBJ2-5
CASSQAGLAQETQYF
TGTGCCAGCAGCCAAGCGGGACTAGCTCAAGAGACCCAGTACTTC
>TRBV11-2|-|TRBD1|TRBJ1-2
CASSNRGGRGYTF
TGTGCCAGCAGCAACAGGGGTGGAAGGGGCTACACCTTC
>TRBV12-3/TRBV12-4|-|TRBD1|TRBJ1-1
CASSSGGANEAFF
TGTGCCAGCAGCTCAGGGGGCGCAAATGAAGCTTTCTTT
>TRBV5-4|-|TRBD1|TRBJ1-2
CASSSPGQGQANYGYTF
TGTGCCAGCAGTTCCCCGGGACAGGGTCAAGCTAACTATGGCTACACCTTC
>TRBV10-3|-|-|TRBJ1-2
CAISQDYGYTF
TGTGCCATCAGTCAGGACTATGGCTACACCTTC
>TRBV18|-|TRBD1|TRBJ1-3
CASSPGQGGRNTIYF
TGTGCCAGCTCACCAGGACAGGGAGGCCGAAACACCATATATTTT
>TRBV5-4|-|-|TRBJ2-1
CASSSSGSLYNEQFF
TGTGCCAGCAGCTCCAGCGGATCCTTATACAATGAGCAGTTCTTC
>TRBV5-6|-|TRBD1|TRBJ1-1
CASSLVGGYTEAFF
TGTGCCAGCAGCTTGGTAGGGGGCTATACTGAAGCTTTCTTT
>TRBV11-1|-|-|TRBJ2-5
CASSLRPGEETQYF
TGTGCCAGCAGCTTAAGGCCAGGGGAAGAGACCCAGTACTTC
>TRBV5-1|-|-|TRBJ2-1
CASSLTEVQGDEQFF
TGCGCCAGCAGCTTGACGGAGGTACAAGGTGATGAGCAGTTCTTC